The next 18 T cell receptor beta chains were all read from a single sample in a study of T-cell memory formation after mild COVID-19. TCRdb re-called the 5' RACE reads through MiXCR, storing one row per CDR3 protein. Among a few hundred thousand distinct CDR3 sequences, around 20% were seen once, and the ten largest hold around 12%. Sequencing used PBMCs or a T cell subset sorted from them (not recorded which). These receptors came from an adult woman who had mild COVID-19 (a few samples of this study predate the infection). Cell type and time point are not known.

This chain links TRBV20-1 with TRBJ2-3, with 10 bases matching TRBD2. CDR3 length equals 15 residues. J was trimmed by 2 bases and V by 6 bases; bases with no gene match: 8. Per germline, CDR1 DFQATT and CDR2 SNEGSKA (reference sequence). This CDR3 is CSANLAGVYTDTQYF. In nucleotides, the CDR3 is TGCAGTGCGAACCTAGCGGGAGTTTACACAGATACGCAGTATTTT.

This clonotype was seen only a few times. The chain carries TRBV5-1 and TRBJ1-2; TRBD1 agrees at 12 bases. V shed 4 bases, J shed 3 bases, and the junction held 10 bases outside the gene matches. The V gene's germline CDR1 is SGHRS and CDR2 YFSETQ. There are 17 residues in the CDR3. The CDR3 region has the DNA TGCGCCAGCAGCCGGGAGGGGACAGGGGGCGCCGACTATGGCTACACCTTC. Its protein product is CASSREGTGGADYGYTF.

In its sample, this clonotype was seen a few times. V usage is TRBV29-1 and J usage is TRBJ1-1; 8 bases match TRBD1. The germline V gene encodes CDR1 SQVTM and CDR2 ANQGSEA. This CDR3 region has 12 residues. V shed 4 bases and J 7 bases; nucleotides not matched to a gene: 5. The CDR3, as DNA: TGCAGCGTTGCGGGACAGGCCCGTGAAGCTTTCTTT. Translating gives CSVAGQAREAFF.

The V and J genes are TRBV9 and TRBJ2-3; D gene ambiguous. The V end lost 6 bases, the J end lost 2 bases, and 16 bases lay between the germline ends. This CDR3 contains 15 residues. Germline V gives CDR1 SGDLS, CDR2 YYNGEE. CDR3 sequence: CASTPDPIDTDTQYF. CDR3 DNA sequence: TGTGCCAGCACGCCGGACCCCATTGACACAGATACGCAGTATTTT.

V and J are TRBV6-1 and TRBJ1-5, with D uncertain. The germline gives CDR1 MNHNS, CDR2 SASEGT. V shed 6 bases and J shed 0 bases, with 9 bases lying between them. The CDR3 totals 14 residues. CDR3 sequence: CASRASTSNQPQHF. The CDR3 bases are TGTGCCAGCAGGGCCAGCACTAGCAATCAGCCCCAGCATTTT.

V usage is TRBV7-2 and J usage is TRBJ1-1, with TRBD1 identical over 7 bases. Germline CDR1 reads SGHTA; CDR2 reads FQGNSA. J lost 0 bases, V lost 4 bases, and 11 bases had no gene match. The CDR3 has 17 residues. The CDR3 coding sequence is TGTGCCAGCAGCTCGCGACAGGGACGTCCTATGAACACTGAAGCTTTCTTT. Translation: CASSSRQGRPMNTEAFF.

The table lists this clonotype with a few counts. The genes are TRBV6-5 and TRBJ1-2, with D maybe TRBD1 (5 bases). The CDR3 is made up of 16 amino acids. Trimming stripped 10 bases from V and 3 bases from J, with 24 bases between. From germline, CDR1 is MNHEY and CDR2 SVGAGI. CDR3: CATAVGFIGTHYGYTF. For the CDR3, the DNA is TGTGCCACCGCCGTTGGATTCATCGGGACCCACTATGGCTACACCTTC.

The J gene is TRBJ2-7, the V gene TRBV29-1, with D tentatively TRBD1 (6 bases). CDR3 length: 12 amino acids. CDR1 SQVTM and CDR2 ANQGSEA come from the germline V gene. The V gene lost 7 bases and the J gene lost 2 bases, with 12 bases spanning the gap. CDR3 in amino acids: CSGGQVAYEQYF. CDR3 nucleotide sequence: TGCAGCGGGGGGCAAGTGGCCTACGAGCAGTACTTC.

This sequence joins TRBV5-4 and TRBJ1-1; 9 nucleotides agree with TRBD1. Germline V gives CDR1 SGHNT, CDR2 YYREEE (reference sequence). The V segment lost 0 bases and the J segment 6 bases; nucleotides outside the gene matches: 3. The CDR3 covers 14 residues. The CDR3 sequence: CASSLGDRVPEAFF. The CDR3 DNA reads TGTGCCAGCAGCTTGGGGGACAGGGTCCCTGAAGCTTTCTTT.

This clonotype was counted only a few times. The chain is built from TRBV5-1 and TRBJ2-1; D is ambiguous. Germline CDR1 SGHRS, CDR2 YFSETQ. Trimming shortened V by 0 bases and J by 1 base, and 8 bases separated the two germline ends. The CDR3 totals 15 residues. CDR3 coding DNA: TGCGCCAGCAGCTTGGGCACCCCATCCTACAATGAGCAGTTCTTC. It codes for CASSLGTPSYNEQFF.

The chain couples TRBV7-2 to TRBJ1-1; D is ambiguous. Germline CDR1 SGHTA, CDR2 FQGNSA. This CDR3 is built from 14 residues. Trimming took 4 bases from V and 1 from J, leaving 10 bases between them. The CDR3: CASSSTTPNTEAFF. The CDR3 DNA follows: TGTGCCAGCAGCTCAACTACACCGAACACTGAAGCTTTCTTT.

This clonotype has a handful of counts. The J gene is TRBJ1-6, the V gene TRBV20-1, with 8 bases fitting TRBD1. The CDR3 spans 16 residues. V lost 2 bases and J lost 10; bases outside the gene matches: 13. CDR1 and CDR2 (germline): DFQATT, SNEGSKA (reference sequence). CDR3 loop: CSARTGTGVVGSPLHF. CDR3 coding DNA: TGCAGTGCTAGAACCGGGACAGGCGTGGTGGGGTCACCCCTCCACTTT.

The V gene is TRBV5-1, the J gene TRBJ2-1; TRBD2 aligns across 8 bases. The CDR3 runs 14 residues. V was pared by 0 bases and J by 8 bases, with 4 bases of the junction left unmatched. Germline loops: CDR1 SGHRS, CDR2 YFSETQ. CDR3 sequence (DNA): TGCGCCAGCAGCTTGGCGAGCGGGGGACATGAGCAGTTCTTC. It yields the protein CASSLASGGHEQFF.

J is TRBJ1-1 and V is TRBV4-3; tentatively, D is TRBD1 (5 bases). CDR1 is LGHNA and CDR2 is YSLEER in the germline V gene. V was trimmed by 4 bases and J by 5 bases, leaving 17 bases between them. CDR3 size: 15 residues. In DNA, the CDR3 is TGCGCCAGCAGCCTACGTACTGGACAAGGGACTGAAGCTTTCTTT. Its translation is CASSLRTGQGTEAFF.

This clonotype was seen at least ten times. The chain joins TRBV12-3 or TRBV12-4 to TRBJ2-1; the match to TRBD2 covers 12 bases. Unmatched junction bases numbered 6, after V lost 6 bases and J lost 6 bases. The CDR3 contains 15 residues. Here the CDR3 DNA reads TGTGCCAGCAGCCCTAGCGGGGGGGCCACCAATGAGCAGTTCTTC. Protein sequence: CASSPSGGATNEQFF.

This clonotype occurred a few times. The V and J genes are TRBV19 and TRBJ1-1; D is perhaps TRBD1 (6 bases). Trimming left V 3 bases short and J 11 bases short, with 16 bases between. Germline loops: CDR1 LNHDA, CDR2 SQIVND (reference sequence). CDR3 length: 13 amino acids. This chain's CDR3 is CASSISPGTHAFF. The CDR3 region has the DNA TGTGCCAGTAGTATTAGCCCCGGGACACACGCTTTCTTT.

This clonotype was recorded a few times. DNA for the CDR3: TGTGCCAGCAGCTTAGCGGTAGGGGTACGCGAGCAGTACTTC. Residues: CASSLAVGVREQYF. The V call is TRBV7-6, the J call TRBJ2-7; tentatively, D is TRBD1 (5 bases). Looked up from germline, CDR1 is SGHVS and CDR2 is FNYEAQ. Trimming removed 0 bases from V and 6 bases from J, with 12 bases in between. The CDR3 is 14 residues long.

This clonotype has a handful of counts. The chain is built from TRBV4-2 and TRBJ2-7; perhaps TRBD2 as D (6 bases). CDR1 and CDR2 (germline): LGHNA, YNFKEQ. The germline V and J ends were trimmed by 1 base and 12 bases, with 28 bases remaining between them. The CDR3 consists of 17 residues. CDR3 sequence: CASSQVYVVGGPDLRYF. The CDR3 bases are TGTGCCAGCAGCCAAGTATACGTGGTCGGGGGACCAGATTTGCGGTACTTC.